This T cell receptor beta chain was profiled in a study of T cell changes during pregnancy in multiple sclerosis. Germline-derived CDR1 and CDR2 are SNHLY and FYNNEI. The CDR3 covers 18 residues. V lost 5 bases and J 11 bases, leaving 33 bases between the germline ends. The repertoire was sequenced with immunoSEQ multiplex PCR; TCRdb's copy has only in-frame clones and lacks some. This table has approximately 25,000 clones, about 89% appearing once. The chain has TRBV2 and TRBJ1-1; possible D gene TRBD1, 6 bases. This specimen was CD8+ T cells from peripheral blood mononuclear cells, taken in the first trimester of pregnancy. This clonotype originated in a female donor in good health, enrolled as a control in a pregnancy study. The CDR3 coding sequence is TGTGCCAGCAGTCCACCGGACCTGAGGGGGGGAAGGTCAAACTTCGCTTTCTTT. It specifies CASSPPDLRGGRSNFAFF.